This entry lists 13 T cell receptor beta chains sequenced from one sample in a study of blood T cells in healthy people across ages. A second roughly 6 to 11 cycle PCR used barcoded and J-beta primers. TCRdb reprocessed the 5' RACE reads via MiXCR and lists one record per CDR3 protein. The sample holds over a million distinct CDR3 sequences; 59% are singletons and the top ten take approximately 7%. Sequenced: blood. Source of these receptors: a man aged 18 to 35 in good health.

The rearrangement joins TRBV27 to TRBJ2-4, with a possible D match to TRBD1 (6 bases). Near its end, the DNA agrees better with TRBJ2-5, so the J call may be wrong. CDR1 is MNHEY and CDR2 is SMNVEV in the germline V gene (reference sequence). This CDR3 contains 14 residues. CDR3 nucleotides: TGTGCCAGCAGTTTATTCACAGGGACAGAGACCCAGTACTTC. This translates into CASSLFTGTETQYF.

The chain employs TRBV7-9 and TRBJ1-2; D may be TRBD1 (6 bases). V was cut by 10 bases and J by 3 bases, with 21 bases left in between. The CDR3 runs to 15 residues. Germline V gene sequence: CDR1 SEHNR, CDR2 FQNEAQ (reference sequence). CDR3 bases: TGTGCCACCGACTTGAAGGGGGGCGCAGACTATGGCTACACCTTC. It is translated as CATDLKGGADYGYTF.

In this sample, this clonotype turned up many times. With a much larger clone just one base away, this may be a read error. The gene calls are TRBV20-1 and TRBJ2-5; 11 positions match TRBD2. The germline V gene encodes CDR1 DFQATT and CDR2 SNEGSKA (reference sequence). The CDR3 length is 15 residues. V dropped 6 bases and J dropped 11; count of bases not matched to a gene: 17. CDR3 DNA sequence: TGCAGTGCGCCCGCGGTAGCGGGGGGGTACAGTGAGCAGTACTTC. Residues: CSAPAVAGGYSEQYF.

The chain combines TRBV4-3 with TRBJ2-3; possible D gene TRBD2, 6 bases. The length of the CDR3 is 15 residues. V was cut by 2 bases and J by 3 bases, with 12 bases left in between. CDR1 and CDR2 (germline): LGHNA, YSLEER. In DNA, the CDR3 is TGCGCCAGCAGCCAAATGGAGGGAGGAACAGATACGCAGTATTTT. It encodes CASSQMEGGTDTQYF.

This clonotype was recorded a few times. V is TRBV20-1 and J is TRBJ2-3; 7 bases fit TRBD2. Losses at the gene ends were 0 bases for V and 4 bases for J; bases not matched to a gene: 7. The germline V gene has CDR1 DFQATT and CDR2 SNEGSKA (reference sequence). The CDR3 contains 15 residues. The CDR3 DNA follows: TGCAGTGCTAGAGATAGGACTAGACTCCCAGATACGCAGTATTTT. This encodes CSARDRTRLPDTQYF.

The chain is built from TRBV6-1 and TRBJ1-2, with 8 bases identical to TRBD1. CDR1 is MNHNS and CDR2 is SASEGT in the germline V gene. With V trimmed by 6 bases and J by 3 bases, 18 bases remained unmatched. The CDR3 has 18 residues. In nucleotides, the CDR3 is TGTGCCAGCAGCACATTCAGGCTCGGACAGGGTGGTGACTATGGCTACACCTTC. It encodes CASSTFRLGQGGDYGYTF.

This clonotype showed up just a few times. The chain recombines TRBV7-2 with TRBJ2-1, with 11 bases aligning to TRBD2. Germline V gives CDR1 SGHTA, CDR2 FQGNSA. The CDR3 extends over 17 amino acids. V shed 5 bases and J 4 bases; nucleotides not matched to a gene: 10. The CDR3 DNA reads as TGTGCCAGCAGCGTCGGGCTAGCGGGGGGCCAATACAATGAGCAGTTCTTC. Encoded protein: CASSVGLAGGQYNEQFF. Complete variable domain (other parts from reference TRBV7-2 and TRBJ2-1): GAGVSQSPSNKVTEKGKDVELRCDPISGHTALYWYRQSLGQGLEFLIYFQGNSAPDKSGLPSDRFSAERTGGSVSTLTIQRTQQEDSAVYLCASSVGLAGGQYNEQFFGPGTRLTVL.

The genes are TRBV29-1 and TRBJ1-2; 10 bases are a match to TRBD1. Germline V gene sequence: CDR1 SQVTM, CDR2 ANQGSEA. The CDR3 sequence is 18 residues long. V dropped 6 bases and J dropped 0; count of bases not matched to a gene: 16. The CDR3 DNA reads TGCAGCGTATACACCGGGACAGGGGCCCGCACAGCTAACTATGGCTACACCTTC. This codes for CSVYTGTGARTANYGYTF.

The chain couples TRBV4-1 to TRBJ2-5, with 7 bases that match TRBD2. Germline CDR1 MGHRA, CDR2 YSYEKL. Trimming removed 0 bases from V and 4 bases from J; junction bases left unmatched: 2. The CDR3 spans 14 residues. The CDR3 coding sequence is TGCGCCAGCAGCCAAGATGGACTAGTAGAGACCCAGTACTTC. This translates into CASSQDGLVETQYF.

This clonotype was seen more than once but under ten times. V gene TRBV20-1 combines with J gene TRBJ1-1; maybe TRBD1 (5 bases). V was clipped by 1 base and J by 1 base, with 16 bases between them. Germline V gives CDR1 DFQATT, CDR2 SNEGSKA (reference sequence). The length of the CDR3 is 16 residues. For the CDR3, the DNA is TGCAGTGCTAGAGTGAGAGGGAGGGGCCCGAACACTGAAGCTTTCTTT. Its translation is CSARVRGRGPNTEAFF.

In this sample, this clonotype turned up a few times. This chain connects TRBV7-9 to TRBJ2-3, with D perhaps TRBD2 (7 bases). V dropped 2 bases and J dropped 5 bases, with 14 bases sitting between them. The germline V gene has CDR1 SEHNR and CDR2 FQNEAQ (reference sequence). This CDR3 is built from 15 residues. The DNA of the CDR3 is TGTGCCAGCAGCTTACTACAGGGAGGGATAGATACGCAGTATTTT. Translation: CASSLLQGGIDTQYF. The full variable domain, its missing parts supplied by reference TRBV7-9 and TRBJ2-3, is DTGVSQNPRHKITKRGQNVTFRCDPISEHNRLYWYRQTLGQGPEFLTYFQNEAQLEKSRLLSDRFSAERPKGSFSTLEIQRTEQGDSAMYLCASSLLQGGIDTQYFGPGTRLTVL.

Regarding this clonotype: Sequence at one end of the junction differs from germline and may be a read error. This chain uses TRBV11-2 with TRBJ2-1; 7 bases are a match to TRBD1. This CDR3 comprises 14 residues. Germline V lookup: CDR1 SGHAT, CDR2 FQNNGV. As DNA, the CDR3 is TGTGACAGCAGCATCCGGGACAGATACAATGAGCAGTTCTTC. This gives the protein CDSSIRDRYNEQFF.

V and J are TRBV5-5 and TRBJ1-1; 8 nucleotides agree with TRBD1. This CDR3 comprises 15 residues. Germline CDR1 SGHKS, CDR2 YYEKEE (reference sequence). V trimming: 4 bases; J trimming: 1 base; junction bases outside the gene matches: 6. This CDR3 reads CASSVRQGKNTEAFF. The CDR3 coding sequence is TGTGCCAGCAGCGTAAGACAGGGGAAGAACACTGAAGCTTTCTTT.